The 15 T cell receptor beta chains reported below all come from one sample, sequenced in a study of CD8+CD57+ T cells in acquired aplastic anemia. CDR3 and TCR beta VDJ profiling relied on a genomic DNA template. TCRdb reanalysed the reads using MiXCR and keeps one entry per CDR3 protein. The sample shows fewer than 200,000 distinct CDR3 sequences, about two thirds of them seen only once. Previously, flow cytometry had revealed CD8+CD57+ cell expansion in the patients chosen for sequencing. The sequencing input was sorted CD4+, CD8+, or CD8+CD57+ T cells (not recorded which) from PBMCs. The receptors here all came from a human donor with aplastic anemia.

The chain is built from TRBV20-1 and TRBJ2-1; the D gene is possibly TRBD2 (6 bases). The CDR3 is 13 residues long. Germline-derived CDR1 and CDR2 are DFQATT and SNEGSKA (reference sequence). Trimming removed 0 bases from V and 9 bases from J, with 12 bases in between. CDR3 residues: CSARDPEGPEQFF. The CDR3 DNA reads as TGCAGTGCTAGAGATCCGGAGGGGCCTGAGCAGTTCTTC.

This clonotype was seen ten or more times. The J gene is TRBJ1-1, the V gene TRBV20-1; possibly TRBD1 for D (5 bases). The CDR3 has 15 amino acids. The germline CDR1 and CDR2 sequences are DFQATT and SNEGSKA (reference sequence). The V gene lost 6 bases and the J gene lost 3 bases, with 20 bases spanning the gap. CDR3 DNA sequence: TGCAGTGCCCGCACGGACCAGGACACATACACTGAAGCTTTCTTT. Translation: CSARTDQDTYTEAFF.

V is TRBV12-3 or TRBV12-4 and J is TRBJ1-2; no firm D call. The ends were cut back, 7 bases at V and 1 base at J, with 13 bases in the middle. This CDR3 comprises 14 residues. CDR3 nucleotides: TGTGCCAGCATCGCGGGCGGCGTTAACTATGGCTACACCTTC. Translating gives CASIAGGVNYGYTF.

The CDR3 DNA sequence: TGCGCCAGCAGCCAAGACAGGGGATCCAACTTGTTTTTT. Translated: CASSQDRGSNLFF. The rearrangement links TRBV4-3 to TRBJ1-4; TRBD1 might be the D (6 bases). Trimming shortened V by 0 bases and J by 15 bases, and 14 bases separated the two germline ends. Germline V gene sequence: CDR1 LGHNA, CDR2 YSLEER. This CDR3 comprises 13 residues.

The V and J genes are TRBV7-2 and TRBJ2-3; TRBD2 matches at 9 bases. Germline CDR1 is SGHTA and CDR2 is FQGNSA. The V segment lost 1 base and the J segment 0 bases; nucleotides outside the gene matches: 5. CDR3 length equals 17 residues. In nucleotides, the CDR3 is TGTGCCAGCAGCTTAGTTCGGCTAGCGGGGAGCACAGATACGCAGTATTTT. Its protein product is CASSLVRLAGSTDTQYF. Filled out from reference TRBV7-2 and TRBJ2-3, the complete variable domain reads GAGVSQSPSNKVTEKGKDVELRCDPISGHTALYWYRQSLGQGLEFLIYFQGNSAPDKSGLPSDRFSAERTGGSVSTLTIQRTQQEDSAVYLCASSLVRLAGSTDTQYFGPGTRLTVL.

The chain carries TRBV7-2 and TRBJ2-7; 10 positions agree with TRBD1. The CDR3 consists of 16 residues. Germline trimming cut 0 bases from V and 6 bases from J; bases unmatched to any gene: 8. Germline V lookup: CDR1 SGHTA, CDR2 FQGNSA. CDR3 residues: CASSLARGQGRREQYF. The CDR3 nucleotides read TGTGCCAGCAGCTTAGCCCGGGGACAGGGGAGACGCGAGCAGTACTTC.

The DNA for the CDR3 is TGTGCCACCAGCAGAGATGGGAGCGGGGTGTCTTTTGAGCAGTTCTTC. As protein: CATSRDGSGVSFEQFF. The chain carries TRBV15 and TRBJ2-1; 7 nucleotides match TRBD2. V shed 0 bases and J 9 bases; nucleotides not matched to a gene: 11. Germline assignment: CDR1 LNHNV and CDR2 YYDKDF (reference sequence). CDR3 length: 16 residues.

The CDR3 DNA reads TGTGCCAGCAGTCCCCGGACAGGTTCCTACAATGAGCAGTTCTTC. Protein product: CASSPRTGSYNEQFF. V and J are TRBV25-1 and TRBJ2-1, with 7 bases lining up with TRBD1. Germline-derived CDR1 and CDR2 are MGHDK and SYGVNS. The CDR3 sequence is 15 residues long. Trimming took 5 bases from V and 1 from J; bases not matched to a gene: 5.

V gene TRBV14 combines with J gene TRBJ2-7; D is possibly TRBD1 (5 bases). This CDR3 region has 13 residues. Trimming left V 5 bases short and J 4 bases short, with 12 bases between. CDR1 is SGHDN and CDR2 is FVKESK in the germline V gene. The DNA for the CDR3 is TGTGCCAGCAGCTTGCCCAGGGTTTACGAGCAGTACTTC. Its protein is CASSLPRVYEQYF.

The chain couples TRBV5-6 to TRBJ2-1; D not certain. The V gene's germline CDR1 is SGHDT and CDR2 YYEEEE. Between the trimmed V and J ends, which lost 5 bases and 0 bases, there was a span of 15 bases. The CDR3 is 16 amino acids. CDR3 in amino acids: CASSLRAQSSYNEQFF. DNA for the CDR3: TGTGCCAGCAGTTTACGTGCGCAGAGCTCCTACAATGAGCAGTTCTTC.

The gene calls are TRBV24-1 and TRBJ2-3; 8 bases line up with TRBD1. The junction had 7 bases not matched to a gene; V was cut back by 3 bases and J by 0 bases. Germline V lookup: CDR1 KGHDR, CDR2 SFDVKD. The CDR3 has 17 residues. CDR3 sequence: CATSDPRTGISTDTQYF. The DNA for the CDR3 is TGTGCCACCAGTGATCCTAGGACAGGGATTAGCACAGATACGCAGTATTTT.

This clonotype showed up just a few times. The V gene is TRBV19, the J gene TRBJ2-3; the match to TRBD1 covers 9 bases. Germline V gene sequence: CDR1 LNHDA, CDR2 SQIVND (reference sequence). The length of the CDR3 is 15 residues. V lost 7 bases, J lost 2 bases, and 7 bases stayed unmatched. CDR3 in amino acids: CASTSGQGHTDTQYF. Here the CDR3 DNA reads TGTGCCAGTACCTCGGGACAGGGCCACACAGATACGCAGTATTTT.

The chain combines TRBV19 with TRBJ2-7; 7 bases fit TRBD2. V trimming: 4 bases; J trimming: 3 bases; junction bases outside the gene matches: 12. Germline V gene sequence: CDR1 LNHDA, CDR2 SQIVND (reference sequence). CDR3 size: 16 residues. In DNA form, the CDR3 reads TGTGCCAGTAGTACCCCGCGGGGGAGGGGATTCTACGAGCAGTACTTC. Its protein is CASSTPRGRGFYEQYF.

This chain uses TRBV2 with TRBJ1-6; possibly TRBD1 for D (6 bases). The germline V gene encodes CDR1 SNHLY and CDR2 FYNNEI. The V end lost 8 bases, the J end lost 10 bases, and 15 bases lay between the germline ends. The length of the CDR3 is 13 residues. In nucleotides, the CDR3 is TGTGCCAGCCGATCCAACAGGGAATCACCCCTCCACTTT. Encoded protein: CASRSNRESPLHF.

The chain combines TRBV7-8 with TRBJ2-1; D unclear. With 4 bases removed from V and 6 bases from J, the gap between germline ends came to 13 bases. Germline lookup yields CDR1 SGHVS and CDR2 FQNEAQ. The CDR3 consists of 14 residues. Here the CDR3 reads CASSSHASLNEQFF. CDR3 DNA sequence: TGTGCCAGCAGCTCACACGCCTCTCTCAATGAGCAGTTCTTC.